These 31 T cell receptor beta chains were all obtained from the same sample, sequenced in a study of T-cell reconstitution after alpha-beta-depleted transplantation in children. Unique molecular identifiers were used to barcode this TCRbeta library. Each CDR3 protein is one row after TCRdb ran MiXCR on the PCR reads. The sample holds fewer than 120,000 distinct CDR3 sequences, 10% seen once. The sample in question was PBMCs from the stem cell graft donor, obtained from the stem cell graft. The receptors were sampled from a human donor who donated a stem cell graft to a child with acute lymphoblastic leukemia.

This clonotype came up many times. The V and J genes are TRBV18 and TRBJ2-1; 7 nucleotides line up with TRBD1. The germline CDR1 and CDR2 sequences are KGHSH and LQKENI. There are 13 residues in the CDR3. V shed 5 bases, J shed 4 bases, and the junction held 2 bases outside the gene matches. This chain's CDR3 is CASSSQGYNEQFF. The CDR3 coding sequence is TGTGCCAGCTCATCACAGGGGTACAATGAGCAGTTCTTC.

This clonotype occurred many times. The CDR3 loop reads CASSYGRTSGTWEQYF. The CDR3 coding sequence is TGCGCCAGCAGCTACGGACGGACTAGCGGGACTTGGGAGCAGTACTTC. V gene TRBV5-1 combines with J gene TRBJ2-7; TRBD2 matches 12 bases. V gave up 3 bases and J gave up 7 bases; unmatched junction bases: 11. CDR1 is SGHRS, CDR2 YFSETQ, per germline. The CDR3 length is 16 residues.

This clonotype was seen repeatedly, ten times or more. V is TRBV5-1 and J is TRBJ2-1, with 8 nucleotides matching TRBD1. CDR3 length: 16 residues. Trimming removed 6 bases from V and 9 bases from J; junction bases left unmatched: 17. Germline V gene data show CDR1 as SGHRS and CDR2 as YFSETQ. This CDR3 reads CASTLTPDRVIGEQFF. In DNA form, the CDR3 reads TGCGCCAGCACCCTAACCCCGGACAGGGTAATCGGTGAGCAGTTCTTC.

This clonotype has at least ten counts. The chain couples TRBV7-2 to TRBJ2-7; 7 bases fit TRBD2. The CDR3 runs to 16 residues. With V trimmed by 2 bases and J by 5 bases, 12 bases remained unmatched. CDR1 is SGHTA and CDR2 is FQGNSA in the germline V gene. The CDR3, as DNA: TGTGCCAGCAGCTTACGAGATCGCGGGAGTGCCCACGAGCAGTACTTC. It specifies CASSLRDRGSAHEQYF.

There are many counts of this clonotype. The CDR3 loop reads CAISETGDGGYTF. In DNA form, the CDR3 reads TGTGCCATCAGTGAGACAGGAGACGGTGGCTACACCTTC. V is TRBV10-3 and J is TRBJ1-2, with D perhaps matching TRBD1 (5 bases). Trimming removed 2 bases from V and 7 bases from J, with 11 bases in between. Germline loops: CDR1 ENHRY, CDR2 SYGVKD. The CDR3 covers 13 residues.

This clonotype appeared many times. V and J are TRBV4-3 and TRBJ2-6; possible D gene TRBD2, 5 bases. The CDR3 extends over 16 amino acids. Germline V lookup: CDR1 LGHNA, CDR2 YSLEER. V shed 4 bases and J shed 2 bases, with 12 bases lying between them. CDR3 sequence: CASSPSPRAGANVLTF. The CDR3, as DNA: TGCGCCAGCAGCCCTTCTCCGCGGGCTGGGGCCAACGTCCTGACTTTC.

This clonotype appeared many times. The CDR3 protein is CASSLKEPGQVDTLAKNIQYF. The DNA for the CDR3 is TGTGCCAGCAGCTTAAAAGAACCGGGACAGGTTGACACATTAGCCAAAAACATTCAGTACTTC. The chain combines TRBV7-3 with TRBJ2-4; TRBD1 aligns across 8 bases. After removal of 1 base from V and 0 bases from J, the junction contained 17 bases not matched to a gene. Germline CDR1 reads SGHTA; CDR2 reads FQGTGA. This CDR3 comprises 21 residues.

Comments on this clonotype: Germline and junction disagree at one end, which may indicate a read error. The chain couples TRBV20-1 to TRBJ2-7; TRBD1 aligns across 7 bases. CDR1 and CDR2 from the germline V gene are DFQATT and SNEGSKA (reference sequence). CDR3 length equals 12 residues. CDR3 residues: CSARQGVNDQYF. CDR3 in DNA: TGCAGTGCTAGACAGGGGGTTAACGACCAGTACTTC.

This clonotype occurred a few times. It may be a read error: a sequence one base away is much more abundant. This chain links TRBV27 with TRBJ1-2; D may be TRBD1 (6 bases). The V and J ends lost 2 bases and 2 bases respectively, with 12 bases between them. This CDR3 contains 15 residues. CDR1 and CDR2 (germline): MNHEY, SMNVEV (reference sequence). The DNA for the CDR3 is TGTGCCAGCAGTTTAAGGCCCGGACAGAACTATGGCTACACCTTC. Protein product: CASSLRPGQNYGYTF.

This clonotype was seen many times. The chain uses TRBV9 and TRBJ1-5; 7 bases line up with TRBD1. J was trimmed by 1 base and V by 2 bases; bases with no gene match: 0. CDR1 is SGDLS, CDR2 YYNGEE, per germline. This CDR3 has 14 amino acids. Here the CDR3 reads CASSVTGSNQPQHF. The DNA of the CDR3 is TGTGCCAGCAGCGTGACAGGGAGCAATCAGCCCCAGCATTTT.

This clonotype was observed at least ten times. V gene TRBV11-1 combines with J gene TRBJ2-3, with TRBD2 matching 8 bases. The CDR3 loop spans 19 amino acids. The germline gives CDR1 SGHAT, CDR2 FQDESV (reference sequence). V was clipped by 5 bases and J by 2 bases; unmatched bases: 18. The CDR3, as DNA: TGTGCCAGCAGCCCCCGAAGCCCGGCAGCGGGAGCCGTCACAGATACGCAGTATTTT. Encoded protein: CASSPRSPAAGAVTDTQYF.

Ten or more counts support this clonotype. The chain recombines TRBV15 with TRBJ2-7; a possible D gene is TRBD2 (5 bases). This CDR3 region has 14 residues. CDR1 is LNHNV, CDR2 YYDKDF, per germline (reference sequence). V lost 5 bases to trimming and J lost 7 bases, with 18 bases between them. The CDR3 DNA follows: TGTGCCACCAGCGCTCGGACTGGGGTTCGGGAGCAGTACTTC. Residues: CATSARTGVREQYF.

There are many counts of this clonotype. The V gene is TRBV14, the J gene TRBJ1-2; the match to TRBD1 covers 10 bases. The germline V gene encodes CDR1 SGHDN and CDR2 FVKESK. V dropped 4 bases and J dropped 2; count of bases not matched to a gene: 1. This CDR3 spans 14 amino acids. The CDR3 region has the DNA TGTGCCAGCAGCCCGGACAGGGGGAACTATGGCTACACCTTC. It codes for CASSPDRGNYGYTF.

There are many counts of this clonotype. The J gene is TRBJ2-5, the V gene TRBV19; weak D call: TRBD1 (6 bases). The CDR3 length is 14 residues. V lost 3 bases to trimming and J lost 5 bases, with 13 bases between them. Germline CDR1 is LNHDA and CDR2 is SQIVND (reference sequence). CDR3 DNA sequence: TGTGCCAGTAGTATGGCAGGGGTTTGGGAGACCCAGTACTTC. Translating it yields CASSMAGVWETQYF.

This clonotype came up many times. This chain joins TRBV2 and TRBJ1-5, with unresolved D. This CDR3 contains 16 residues. Between the trimmed V and J ends, which lost 6 bases and 3 bases, there was a span of 18 bases. Germline CDR1 reads SNHLY; CDR2 reads FYNNEI. The CDR3 protein is CASSRDRAQDNQPQHF. The CDR3 DNA is TGTGCCAGCAGCCGCGACCGGGCCCAAGACAATCAGCCCCAGCATTTT.

The CDR3 DNA reads as TGTGCCAGCAGTTTAATCGGTGCAGGGGGTGGCGAAAAACTGTTTTTT. It specifies CASSLIGAGGGEKLFF. The J gene is TRBJ1-4, the V gene TRBV7-2, with TRBD1 matching 7 bases. This CDR3 region has 16 residues. Trimming removed 6 bases from V and 8 bases from J; junction bases left unmatched: 15. Germline V gene sequence: CDR1 SGHTA, CDR2 FQGNSA. The variable domain in full, with the rest retrieved from reference TRBV7-2 and TRBJ1-4, is GAGVSQSPSNKVTEKGKDVELRCDPISGHTALYWYRQSLGQGLEFLIYFQGNSAPDKSGLPSDRFSAERTGGSVSTLTIQRTQQEDSAVYLCASSLIGAGGGEKLFFGSGTQLSVL.

This clonotype occurred many times. The J gene is TRBJ2-3, the V gene TRBV28; D may be TRBD1 or TRBD2 (5 bases each). The CDR3 is 16 residues long. V lost 2 bases and J 2 bases, leaving 14 bases between the germline ends. Germline lookup yields CDR1 MDHEN and CDR2 SYDVKM. The CDR3 DNA follows: TGTGCCAGCAGTTTACAAATAATTGGGACCACAGATACGCAGTATTTT. Protein product: CASSLQIIGTTDTQYF.

The CDR3 loop reads CASSYRRKGADTQYF. CDR3 in DNA: TGTGCCAGCAGTTACCGGAGGAAGGGGGCAGATACGCAGTATTTT. The J gene is TRBJ2-3, the V gene TRBV6-2 or TRBV6-3, with D maybe TRBD1 (6 bases). This CDR3 region has 15 residues. Germline V gives CDR1 MNHEY, CDR2 SVGEGT. V was trimmed by 2 bases and J by 4 bases, leaving 13 bases between them.

This clonotype was seen repeatedly, ten times or more. The rearrangement links TRBV20-1 to TRBJ2-7; 10 nucleotides match TRBD2. CDR3 size: 17 residues. Germline V lookup: CDR1 DFQATT, CDR2 SNEGSKA (reference sequence). With V trimmed by 0 bases and J by 1 base, 9 bases remained unmatched. CDR3 coding DNA: TGCAGTGCTAGAGATCTAGCGGGAGCCCTCCTTTCCTACGAGCAGTACTTC. The encoded protein is CSARDLAGALLSYEQYF.

At least ten counts were recorded for this clonotype. The CDR3 loop reads CASSPGSLNYGYTF. CDR3 DNA sequence: TGTGCCAGCAGTCCCGGGTCCCTTAACTATGGCTACACCTTC. The chain employs TRBV7-2 and TRBJ1-2; the D is unclear. Germline V CDR1 and CDR2: SGHTA, FQGNSA. The length of the CDR3 is 14 residues. The germline V and J ends were trimmed by 6 bases and 1 base, with 12 bases remaining between them.

This clonotype appeared many times. The chain joins TRBV5-1 to TRBJ1-4; D call uncertain. From germline, CDR1 is SGHRS and CDR2 YFSETQ. Trimming shortened V by 4 bases and J by 3 bases, and 13 bases separated the two germline ends. The CDR3 runs to 15 residues. The CDR3 sequence: CASSPYFTSNEKLFF. The CDR3 DNA reads TGCGCCAGCAGCCCTTATTTCACCTCTAATGAAAAACTGTTTTTT.

The table lists this clonotype with many counts. This chain connects TRBV27 to TRBJ1-5, with D unresolved. The length of the CDR3 is 14 residues. Germline V gene data show CDR1 as MNHEY and CDR2 as SMNVEV (reference sequence). V gave up 2 bases and J gave up 3 bases, with 8 bases separating them. For the CDR3, the DNA is TGTGCCAGCAGTTTAATCGGGTCCAATCAGCCCCAGCATTTT. This sequence encodes CASSLIGSNQPQHF.

This clonotype has at least ten counts. The V and J genes are TRBV20-1 and TRBJ1-6; 8 nucleotides match TRBD1. The V gene's germline CDR1 is DFQATT and CDR2 SNEGSKA (reference sequence). The V segment lost 1 base and the J segment 2 bases; nucleotides outside the gene matches: 10. This CDR3 contains 18 residues. CDR3 loop: CSARASLAGQAYNSPLHF. The CDR3 nucleotides are TGCAGTGCTAGAGCCTCGCTTGCGGGACAGGCCTATAATTCACCCCTCCACTTT.

This clonotype was counted ten times or more. CDR3 nucleotides: TGCGCCAGCAGCCCTCGGACAGGGTCCACCGGGGAGCTGTTTTTT. It codes for CASSPRTGSTGELFF. The chain joins TRBV5-1 to TRBJ2-2; 8 bases fit TRBD1. The V and J ends lost 4 bases and 4 bases, in that order; junction bases with no gene match: 6. CDR3 length: 15 residues. Looked up from germline, CDR1 is SGHRS and CDR2 is YFSETQ.

This clonotype was counted ten times or more. The rearrangement joins TRBV6-5 to TRBJ2-5; TRBD2 is a possible D gene (5 bases). V lost 2 bases to trimming and J lost 3 bases, with 7 bases between them. The CDR3 sequence is 13 residues long. From germline, CDR1 is MNHEY and CDR2 SVGAGI. The CDR3 loop is CASSYTREETQYF. CDR3 coding DNA: TGTGCCAGCAGTTACACGAGGGAAGAGACCCAGTACTTC.

This clonotype was detected only a few times. The chain couples TRBV6-1 to TRBJ2-7; possible D gene TRBD1, 5 bases. Germline-derived CDR1 and CDR2 are MNHNS and SASEGT. This CDR3 has 15 amino acids. Between the trimmed V and J ends, which lost 6 bases and 2 bases, there was a span of 17 bases. CDR3 loop: CASSPGRFEAYEQYF. The CDR3 region has the DNA TGTGCCAGCAGCCCAGGGCGGTTTGAGGCCTACGAGCAGTACTTC.

This clonotype was seen ten or more times. This rearrangement joins TRBV5-1 to TRBJ2-1, with D perhaps matching TRBD1 (5 bases). The CDR3 totals 15 residues. Trimming removed 7 bases at V and 7 bases at J, with 21 bases between. Looked up from germline, CDR1 is SGHRS and CDR2 is YFSETQ. The CDR3 nucleotides are TGCGCCAGCTGCTCCCAGGGTTCCTCTTATAATGAGCAGTTCTTC. This codes for CASCSQGSSYNEQFF. Full variable domain (outside the CDR3, taken from reference TRBV5-1 and TRBJ2-1): KAGVTQTPRYLIKTRGQQVTLSCSPISGHRSVSWYQQTPGQGLQFLFEYFSETQRNKGNFPGRFSGRQFSNSRSEMNVSTLELGDSALYLCASCSQGSSYNEQFFGPGTRLTVL.

The sample holds many counts of this clonotype. The chain carries TRBV20-1 and TRBJ2-1; D unclear. Germline CDR1 DFQATT, CDR2 SNEGSKA (reference sequence). This CDR3 region has 15 residues. Trimming pared 0 bases from V and 1 base from J, leaving 10 bases between. The CDR3, as DNA: TGCAGTGCTAGAGAACTACCCAAATCCTACAATGAGCAGTTCTTC. Translated: CSARELPKSYNEQFF.

This clonotype was recorded many times. The chain carries TRBV6-2 or TRBV6-3 and TRBJ2-5, with TRBD1 matching over 7 bases. Germline CDR1 reads MNHEY; CDR2 reads SVGEGT. V trimming: 2 bases; J trimming: 2 bases; junction bases outside the gene matches: 11. The length of the CDR3 is 17 residues. Here the CDR3 reads CASSYPPRGQPQETQYF. The CDR3 region has the DNA TGTGCCAGCAGTTACCCCCCCCGGGGACAGCCTCAAGAGACCCAGTACTTC.

This clonotype was recorded at least ten times. This chain uses TRBV10-2 with TRBJ2-1; no definite D call. The germline V gene has CDR1 WSHSY and CDR2 SAAADI. Trimming pared 3 bases from V and 4 bases from J, leaving 4 bases between. CDR3 size: 12 residues. CDR3 DNA sequence: TGCGCCAGCAGTGATTATTACAATGAGCAGTTCTTC. Amino acid sequence: CASSDYYNEQFF.

This clonotype was picked up many times. The V call is TRBV12-3 or TRBV12-4, the J call TRBJ1-5, with 9 nucleotides matching TRBD1. The CDR3 contains 13 residues. V shed 6 bases, J shed 6 bases, and the junction held 3 bases outside the gene matches. CDR3 region: CASRGTGTQPQHF. Here the CDR3 DNA reads TGTGCCAGCAGAGGGACAGGGACTCAGCCCCAGCATTTT.